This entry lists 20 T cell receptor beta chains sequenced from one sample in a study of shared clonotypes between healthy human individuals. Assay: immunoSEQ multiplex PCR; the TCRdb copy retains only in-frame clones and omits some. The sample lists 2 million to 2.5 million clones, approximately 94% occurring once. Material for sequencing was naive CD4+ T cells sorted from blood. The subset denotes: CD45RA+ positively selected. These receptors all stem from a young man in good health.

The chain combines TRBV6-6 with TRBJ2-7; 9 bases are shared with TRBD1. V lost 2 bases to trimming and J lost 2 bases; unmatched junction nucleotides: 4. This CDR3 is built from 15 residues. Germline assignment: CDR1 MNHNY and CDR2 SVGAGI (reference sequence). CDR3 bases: TGTGCCAGCAGTTACCCGGGACAGGGCCCCTACGAGCAGTACTTC. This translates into CASSYPGQGPYEQYF.

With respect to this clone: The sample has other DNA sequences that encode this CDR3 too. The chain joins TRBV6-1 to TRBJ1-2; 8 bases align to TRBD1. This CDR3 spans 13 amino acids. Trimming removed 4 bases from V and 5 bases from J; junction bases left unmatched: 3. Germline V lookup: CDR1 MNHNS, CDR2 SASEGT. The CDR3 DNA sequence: TGTGCCAGCAGTGCAGGGACAGGTTATGGCTACACCTTC. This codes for CASSAGTGYGYTF.

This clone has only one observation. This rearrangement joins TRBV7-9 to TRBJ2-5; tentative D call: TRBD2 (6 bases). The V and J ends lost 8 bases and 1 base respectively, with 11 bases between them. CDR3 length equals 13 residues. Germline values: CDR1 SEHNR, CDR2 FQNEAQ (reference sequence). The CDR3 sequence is CASGTYLQETQYF. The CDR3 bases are TGTGCCAGCGGGACTTACCTCCAAGAGACCCAGTACTTC. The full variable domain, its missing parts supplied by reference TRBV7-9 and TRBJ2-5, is DTGVSQNPRHKITKRGQNVTFRCDPISEHNRLYWYRQTLGQGPEFLTYFQNEAQLEKSRLLSDRFSAERPKGSFSTLEIQRTEQGDSAMYLCASGTYLQETQYFGPGTRLLVL.

CDR3 bases: TGTGCCAGCAGCTTAGTAGGGGGCGCCCGGAACACTGAAGCTTTCTTT. Translation: CASSLVGGARNTEAFF. The chain combines TRBV7-2 with TRBJ1-1; 7 bases map to TRBD1. Germline V lookup: CDR1 SGHTA, CDR2 FQGNSA. With V trimmed by 1 base and J by 1 base, 6 bases remained unmatched. The CDR3 contains 16 residues.

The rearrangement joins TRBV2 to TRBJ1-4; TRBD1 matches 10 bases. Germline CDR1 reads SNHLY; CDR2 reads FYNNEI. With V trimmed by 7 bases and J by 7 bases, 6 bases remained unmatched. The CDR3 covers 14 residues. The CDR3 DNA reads TGTGCCAGCACCTCGACAGGGGGCGTTGAAAAACTGTTTTTT. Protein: CASTSTGGVEKLFF.

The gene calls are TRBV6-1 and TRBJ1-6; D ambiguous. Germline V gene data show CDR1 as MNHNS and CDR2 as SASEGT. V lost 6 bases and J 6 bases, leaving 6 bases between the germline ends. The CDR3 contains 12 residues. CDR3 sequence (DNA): TGTGCCAGCAGCCTACCTAATTCACCCCTCCACTTT. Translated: CASSLPNSPLHF.

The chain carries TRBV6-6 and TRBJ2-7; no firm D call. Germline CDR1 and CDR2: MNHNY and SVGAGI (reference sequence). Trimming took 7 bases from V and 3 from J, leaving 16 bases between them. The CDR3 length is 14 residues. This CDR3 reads CASTDKSFGYEQYF. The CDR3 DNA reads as TGTGCCAGCACCGATAAGAGCTTCGGCTACGAGCAGTACTTC.

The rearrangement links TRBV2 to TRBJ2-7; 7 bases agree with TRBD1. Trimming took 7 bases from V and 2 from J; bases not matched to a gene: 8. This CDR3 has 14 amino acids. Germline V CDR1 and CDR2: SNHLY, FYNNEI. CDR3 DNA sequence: TGTGCCAGCAATAATAAGGGGACAGCCTACGAGCAGTACTTC. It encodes CASNNKGTAYEQYF.

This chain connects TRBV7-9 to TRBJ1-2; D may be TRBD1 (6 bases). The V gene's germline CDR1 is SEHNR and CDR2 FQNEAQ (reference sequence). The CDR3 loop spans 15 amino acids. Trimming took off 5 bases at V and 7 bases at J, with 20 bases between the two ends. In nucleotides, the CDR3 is TGTGCCAGCAGCCTCAACCTTCAACAGGGAGGTGGCTACACCTTC. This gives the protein CASSLNLQQGGGYTF.

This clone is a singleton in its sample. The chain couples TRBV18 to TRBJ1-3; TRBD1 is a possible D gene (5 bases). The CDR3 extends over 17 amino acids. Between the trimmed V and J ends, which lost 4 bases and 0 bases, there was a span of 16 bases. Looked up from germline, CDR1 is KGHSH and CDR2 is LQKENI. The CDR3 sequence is CASSLWLRVASGNTIYF. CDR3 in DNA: TGTGCCAGCTCACTTTGGCTCAGGGTGGCCTCTGGAAACACCATATATTTT.

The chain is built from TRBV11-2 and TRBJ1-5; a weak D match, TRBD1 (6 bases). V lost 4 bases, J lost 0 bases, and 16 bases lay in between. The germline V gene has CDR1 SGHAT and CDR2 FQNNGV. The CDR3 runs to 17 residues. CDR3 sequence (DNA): TGTGCCAGCAGCTCCGGGACCGGGGGGCCTAGCAATCAGCCCCAGCATTTT. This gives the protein CASSSGTGGPSNQPQHF.

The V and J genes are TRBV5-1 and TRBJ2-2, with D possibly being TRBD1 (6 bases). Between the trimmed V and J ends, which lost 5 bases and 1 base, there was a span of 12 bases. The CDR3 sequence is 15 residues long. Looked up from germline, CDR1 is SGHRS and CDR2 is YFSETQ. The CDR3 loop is CASRPDSGNTGELFF. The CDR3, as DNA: TGCGCCAGCAGACCGGACAGCGGGAACACCGGGGAGCTGTTTTTT.

CDR3 in DNA: TGTGCCAGCAGTGGGTGGGACAGCCCGAACACTGAAGCTTTCTTT. Translating gives CASSGWDSPNTEAFF. V gene TRBV6-1 combines with J gene TRBJ1-1; 7 bases are shared with TRBD1. CDR3 length: 15 residues. Germline V gene data show CDR1 as MNHNS and CDR2 as SASEGT. V was clipped by 4 bases and J by 1 base; unmatched bases: 6.

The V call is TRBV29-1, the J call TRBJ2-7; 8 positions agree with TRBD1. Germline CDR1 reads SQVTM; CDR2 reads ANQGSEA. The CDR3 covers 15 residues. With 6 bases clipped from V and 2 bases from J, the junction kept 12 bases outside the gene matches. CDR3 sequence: CSVRAGGDLAYEQYF. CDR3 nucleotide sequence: TGCAGCGTCCGGGCAGGGGGCGATTTAGCCTACGAGCAGTACTTC.

The CDR3 sequence is CASALDHTEAFF. Written as DNA, the CDR3 is TGCGCCAGCGCGCTTGACCACACTGAAGCTTTCTTT. J is TRBJ1-1 and V is TRBV5-1; D remains ambiguous. V was pared by 7 bases and J by 3 bases, with 10 bases between. The CDR3 is 12 amino acids. Germline loops: CDR1 SGHRS, CDR2 YFSETQ. The variable domain in full, with the rest retrieved from reference TRBV5-1 and TRBJ1-1, is KAGVTQTPRYLIKTRGQQVTLSCSPISGHRSVSWYQQTPGQGLQFLFEYFSETQRNKGNFPGRFSGRQFSNSRSEMNVSTLELGDSALYLCASALDHTEAFFGQGTRLTVV.

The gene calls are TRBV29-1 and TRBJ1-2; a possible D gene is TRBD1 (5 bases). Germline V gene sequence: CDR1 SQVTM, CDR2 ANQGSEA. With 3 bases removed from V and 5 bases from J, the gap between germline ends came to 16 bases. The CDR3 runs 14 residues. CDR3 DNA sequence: TGCAGCGTTGATGGTACGGGGGAAACTTATGGCTACACCTTC. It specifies CSVDGTGETYGYTF.

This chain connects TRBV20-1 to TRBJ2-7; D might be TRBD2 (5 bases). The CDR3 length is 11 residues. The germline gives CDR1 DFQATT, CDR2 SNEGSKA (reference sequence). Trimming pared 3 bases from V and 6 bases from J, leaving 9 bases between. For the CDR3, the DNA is TGCAGTGCTAGCAGAGGGCTCGAGCAGTACTTC. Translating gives CSASRGLEQYF.

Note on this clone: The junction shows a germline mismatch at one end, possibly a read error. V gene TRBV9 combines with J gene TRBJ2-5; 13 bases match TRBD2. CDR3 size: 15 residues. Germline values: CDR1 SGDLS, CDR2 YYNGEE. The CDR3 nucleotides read TGTGCCAGCAGCCTAAGGACTAGCGGGGGAGAGGCCCAGTACTTC. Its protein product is CASSLRTSGGEAQYF.

CDR3 protein: CASSLGPGGTGDSPLHF. The CDR3 coding sequence is TGTGCCAGCAGCTTGGGGCCTGGTGGGACAGGGGATTCACCCCTCCACTTT. The chain couples TRBV5-5 to TRBJ1-6, with 10 bases fitting TRBD1. The CDR3 spans 17 residues. After removal of 0 bases from V and 8 bases from J, the junction contained 8 bases not matched to a gene. Per the germline V gene, CDR1 is SGHKS and CDR2 is YYEKEE (reference sequence). Drawing the rest from reference TRBV5-5 and TRBJ1-6, the complete variable domain is DAGVTQSPTHLIKTRGQQVTLRCSPISGHKSVSWYQQVLGQGPQFIFQYYEKEERGRGNFPDRFSARQFPNYSSELNVNALLLGDSALYLCASSLGPGGTGDSPLHFGNGTRLTVT.

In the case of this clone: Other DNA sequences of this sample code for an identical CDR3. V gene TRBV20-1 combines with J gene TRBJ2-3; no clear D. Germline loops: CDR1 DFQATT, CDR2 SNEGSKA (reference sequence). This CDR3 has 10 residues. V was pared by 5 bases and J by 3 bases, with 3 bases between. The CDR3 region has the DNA TGCAGTGCTTTGACAGATACGCAGTATTTT. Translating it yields CSALTDTQYF.